This T cell receptor beta chain was documented in a study of cytomegalovirus exposure and HLA in healthy donors (dated by TCRdb to the late 2010s). Concerning the study at large: According to an earlier analysis of several hundred of the donors, some 180 million T cells yielded some 110 million unique TCR beta sequences and about 300 Gb of sequence data. In a later analysis, previously published TCR beta repertoires from hundreds of donors were re-analyzed and high-resolution HLA genotyping was added so that TCR occurrence patterns could be studied. The number of typed donors differed by locus: about 620-640 for A, B, C, DRB1 and DQB1; some 500 for DQA1; approximately 610 for DPA1; and around 490 for DPB1. Donor age, sex, ethnicity and CMV serostatus were compiled alongside the repertoire data. Along with the approximately 650-subject first cohort, a separate validation cohort of more than 90 different subjects was used. Using immunosequencing, the study profiled T cell repertoires from fewer than 850 subjects and related those repertoires to cytomegalovirus serostatus. An early release that covered about 640 HLA-typed donors contained approximately 300 gigabases of sequencing data and tens of millions of unique TCR sequences. The aim of the study was to test whether cataloging public T cell receptors could identify signatures of past pathogen exposure. Among 300 to 500 genotyped donors of the cohort, an average of approximately 200,000 unique TCR beta nucleotide sequences was sequenced per donor, of which roughly 17% were non-productive. HLA typing included class I and class II loci at four-digit resolution. To decide whether each TCR beta V gene segment behaved as functional or pseudogenic, an earlier analysis of some 580 of the donors relied on high-throughput TCR beta sequencing. To predict cytomegalovirus infection status, the study combined high-throughput TCR immunosequencing, statistical association of individual TCRs with disease status, and machine learning. All discovery cohort repertoires had been generated using a single sequencing platform. About five DR-DQ haplotypes were treated as single units for association and clustering because of strong linkage in the cohort. Of the roughly 400 genotyped donors, approximately 80% fell in the genetic ancestry cluster associated with self-reported Caucasian donors. The later analysis used no new phenotypic data to find candidate immune exposures, relying instead on TCR beta sequences and their occurrence across donors. A later genetic analysis used genome-wide SNP genotypes for about three fifths of the 666 donors, treating that subset as a discovery cohort.

Paper-wide results and their limitations: The classifier was reported to diagnose cytomegalovirus status with high specificity and sensitivity in both the original cohort and the validation cohort. A later analysis found that most CMV-associated TCR beta chains appeared HLA-restricted, with HLA associations seemingly driven largely by CMV exposure. An earlier analysis of around 540 of the donors showed that most TCR beta V segments appeared in productive rearrangements either about 87% or about 30% of the time, which broadly matched IMGT annotations. The authors suggested that the approach could potentially be generalized to other disease states and immunological phenotypes. A later analysis reported that several top co-occurrence clusters appeared linked to parvovirus B19, influenza, CMV and Epstein-Barr virus. Specific HLA alleles were associated with over 15,000 TCR beta sequences at a false discovery rate of 0.05 in a later analysis. A cluster of highly shared sequence variants was judged likely to represent a technical artifact of the sequencing pipeline. In this cohort, only TCR beta chains were sequenced, and detectable features were limited by the absence of alpha or paired-chain data. Most TCR sequences were seen in very few donors, while some public TCRs were found in many individuals. Compared with the roughly 700-donor mean, donors in an Asian-associated ancestry cluster had fewer N-insertions in productive TCRs, according to a later genetic analysis. V-gene and J-gene trimming of TCR beta chains was associated with a missense DCLRE1C variant in a later genetic analysis, and the association was replicated in an independent cohort. A total of about 150 TCR beta chains were listed by the study as associated with cytomegalovirus. A later analysis found that TCR association rates varied across HLA loci, with DRB1 alleles showing the most associated TCRs and HLA-C alleles the fewest. A further reported finding was that TCR beta sequences accurately predicted the HLA-A and HLA-B alleles for most subjects in the first cohort. The presence/absence analyses assumed that sequencing depth was roughly uniform across donors, and that assumption may not be true. In vitro tests confirmed that three of the cytomegalovirus-associated TCR beta chains recognize cytomegalovirus antigens. Because HLA typing was unavailable for some donors at each locus, only the typed subset was used in association tests. CMV serostatus was the only immune exposure information available for the cohort. Compared with equally common non-associated chains, HLA-associated TCR beta chains in a later analysis were more clonally expanded and had lower generation probabilities. Linkage disequilibrium might explain the correlated functional status among segregating V segments, but an unknown experimental factor could not be ruled out. Because counts were too low, under 20 rarely observed V segments, including chromosome 9 orphons, were left out of the earlier analysis of several hundred of the donors. Some IMGT-functional V segments, including TRBV6-2 and TRBV6-3, could not be distinguished by the 87-base-pair reads and were therefore excluded. Assigning TCR associations to individual alleles was difficult when HLA alleles, especially DR and DQ, strongly co-occurred.

Libraries were built with the immunoSEQ multiplex PCR assay. For the multiplex PCR, a mixture combining 60 forward primers for TCR Vbeta segments and 13 reverse primers for TCR Jbeta segments was used. The CDR3 region of rearranged TCR beta genes was amplified from genomic DNA with a multiplex PCR assay. Amplified TCR beta libraries were sequenced as 87-base-pair reads on the Illumina HiSeq System. The source study handled its data this way. A later analysis tallied 80 million to 95 million unique TCR beta chains across the approximately 670 repertoires, and around 9.9 million of those chains were shared by two or more donors. To remove PCR and sequencing errors, raw reads were error-corrected and collapsed into unique sequences using a nearest-neighbor algorithm that merged closely related sequences. CDR3 sequences were aligned to IMGT reference sequences to assign V, D and J gene segments. For a sequence to be retained, at least a six-nucleotide match to both a V gene segment and a J gene segment was required. Rearrangements were called productive when the CDR3 lacked stop codons and stayed in frame with V and J; all others were non-productive. CDR3 was defined by IMGT convention, running from the second conserved V-encoded cysteine to the conserved J-encoded phenylalanine. The earlier analysis of 500 to 750 of the donors excluded any sequence lacking an unambiguous match to a single V gene segment. In an earlier analysis of roughly 600 of the donors, a V segment was called functional when productive rearrangements were above 56.7%, and segregating when the standard deviation between donors exceeded 5%. To diagnose cytomegalovirus status from the catalog of TCR beta chain sequences, a statistical classification framework was built. V and J gene assignment, in a later analysis, came from comparing TCR nucleotide sequences with IMGT/GENE-DB human TR gene sequences. The TCRdist pipeline was used in a later analysis to assign CDR3 sequences and most-parsimonious VDJ recombination scenarios. In a later analysis, each TCR beta chain was defined by its CDR3 amino acid sequence together with its V-gene family, and reads lacking a unique V-gene family were excluded. To address suspected cross-contamination and a sequencing artifact, a later analysis removed around 600 highly shared, low-generation-probability nucleotide sequences. In a later analysis, a clonal expansion index for each public chain was calculated from normalized within-repertoire ranks of inferred template counts. In a later analysis, generation probabilities were computed with a VDJ recombination model fitted to out-of-frame rearrangements, and the resulting probabilities were checked against IGoR. In a later analysis, hypergeometric tests were used to score TCR-TCR, TCR-HLA and TCR-CMV co-occurrence, with a repertoire-size bias correction applied to TCR pairs. False discovery rates were estimated in a later analysis by permuting HLA or CMV assignments 20 times. In a later analysis, co-occurring TCRs were grouped with DBSCAN, and TCRdist sequence similarity was added when clustering was performed within HLA-allele-positive subsets. For co-occurrence clustering, repertoires with fewer than 30,000 or more than 120,000 public chains were excluded, along with 4 to 6 repertoires with anomalous nucleotide sharing. TCRdb stores this immuneACCESS table with in-frame sequences only. Part of the clones is absent; in the studies checked, under half of the shortfall reflects unresolved V genes, and no reason is known for the rest. That table is the source of V, J and clone size, and D and trimming were worked out from the DNA. Here the sample has fewer than 110,000 clones; under 85% occur a single time. Roughly 4% of the sample is held by the ten biggest clonotypes.

In total, approximately 610 healthy bone marrow donors made up the cohort. All cohort members were sampled while nominally healthy, although unrecorded immune exposures were likely present. The donor tested CMV seropositive and was one of the 289 seropositive cohort members. Every donor gave a peripheral blood sample, and the peripheral blood mononuclear cells from that sample were used for TCR beta sequencing. Genomic DNA extraction from the blood cell samples was performed with the Qiagen DNeasy Blood Extraction Kit. V is clipped by 2 bases and J by 7 bases, and the sequence between their germline boundaries is 15 bases long. The CDR3 measures 14 amino acids from cysteine to phenylalanine. Kept here is only the CDR3 DNA, which spans 42 bases and is read in frame from base 1. The germline V gene gives CDR1 as SGHAT and CDR2 as FQNNGV. With respect to this clone: The target of this receptor is not known. No clone much larger than this one lies a single base away; base qualities are absent.

Sequencing was carried out using PBMCs. This chain is built from TRBV11-2 and TRBJ2-7; TRBD2 is a weak D gene call, 5 bases matching. This clonotype originated in a man between 45 and 60 years old in good health and CMV-seropositive. The DNA sequence is TGTGCCAGCAGCTTACAACTAGAAGGTATGGAGCAGTACTTC. Its product reads: CASSLQLEGMEQYF.